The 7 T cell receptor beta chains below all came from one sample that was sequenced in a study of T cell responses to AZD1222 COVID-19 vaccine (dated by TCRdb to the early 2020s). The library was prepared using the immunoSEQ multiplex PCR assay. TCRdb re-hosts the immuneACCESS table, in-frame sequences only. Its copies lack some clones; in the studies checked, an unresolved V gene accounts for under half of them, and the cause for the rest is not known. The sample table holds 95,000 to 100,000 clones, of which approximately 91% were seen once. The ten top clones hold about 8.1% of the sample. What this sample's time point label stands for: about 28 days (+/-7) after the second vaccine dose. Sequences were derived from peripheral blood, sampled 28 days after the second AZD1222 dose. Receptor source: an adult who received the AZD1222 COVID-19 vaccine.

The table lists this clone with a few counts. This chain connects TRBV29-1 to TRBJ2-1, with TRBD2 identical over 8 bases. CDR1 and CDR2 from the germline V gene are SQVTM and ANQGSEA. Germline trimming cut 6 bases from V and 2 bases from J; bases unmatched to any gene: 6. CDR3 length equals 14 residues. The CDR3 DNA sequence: TGCAGCGTCGACACTAGCGGAACCTACAATGAGCAGTTCTTC. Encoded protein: CSVDTSGTYNEQFF.

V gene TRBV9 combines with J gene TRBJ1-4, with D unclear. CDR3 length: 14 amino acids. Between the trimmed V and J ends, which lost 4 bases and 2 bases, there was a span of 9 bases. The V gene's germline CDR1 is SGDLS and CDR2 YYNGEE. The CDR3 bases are TGTGCCAGCAGCCCAGGAGCCACTAATGAAAAACTGTTTTTT. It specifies CASSPGATNEKLFF.

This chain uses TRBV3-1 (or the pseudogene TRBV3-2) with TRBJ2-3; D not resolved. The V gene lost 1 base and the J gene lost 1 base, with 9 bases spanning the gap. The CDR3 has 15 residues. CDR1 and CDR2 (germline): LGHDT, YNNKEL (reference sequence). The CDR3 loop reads CASSQGGFGTDTQYF. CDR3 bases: TGTGCCAGCAGCCAAGGTGGCTTCGGCACAGATACGCAGTATTTT.

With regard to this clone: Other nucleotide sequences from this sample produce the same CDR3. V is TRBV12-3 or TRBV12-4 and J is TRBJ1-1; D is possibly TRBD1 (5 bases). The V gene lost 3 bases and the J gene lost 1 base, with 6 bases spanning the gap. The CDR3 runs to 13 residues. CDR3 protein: CASSLGGNTEAFF. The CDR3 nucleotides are TGTGCCAGCAGTTTGGGGGGGAACACTGAAGCTTTCTTT.

CDR3: CASSPDRGMTEAFF. DNA of the CDR3: TGTGCCAGCTCACCGGACAGGGGAATGACTGAAGCTTTCTTT. V gene TRBV18 combines with J gene TRBJ1-1, with 9 bases fitting TRBD1. V gave up 3 bases and J gave up 5 bases; unmatched junction bases: 4. Germline CDR1 reads KGHSH; CDR2 reads LQKENI. The CDR3 totals 14 residues.

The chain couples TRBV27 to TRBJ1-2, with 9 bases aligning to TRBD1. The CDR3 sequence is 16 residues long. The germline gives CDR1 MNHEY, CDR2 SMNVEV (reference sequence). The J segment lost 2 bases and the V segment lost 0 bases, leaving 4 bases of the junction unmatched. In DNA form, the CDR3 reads TGTGCCAGCAGTTTATCTGCCACAGGGGGCAACTATGGCTACACCTTC. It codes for CASSLSATGGNYGYTF.

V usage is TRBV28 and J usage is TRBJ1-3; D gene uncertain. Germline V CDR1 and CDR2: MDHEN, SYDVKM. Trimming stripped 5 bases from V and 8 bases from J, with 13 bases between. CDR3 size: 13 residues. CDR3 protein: CASSGDRRDTIYF. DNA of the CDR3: TGTGCCAGCAGTGGTGATAGGCGGGACACCATATATTTT.